The 18 T cell receptor beta chains reported below all come from one sample, sequenced in a study of cytomegalovirus exposure and HLA in healthy donors. Researchers ran the PCR with 60 Vbeta and 13 Jbeta primers. The method was immunoSEQ multiplex PCR; TCRdb's version includes in-frame clones alone and lacks a portion of them. This table holds about 100,000 clones, around four fifths found once. Sequencing was done on a sample of PBMCs. These TCRs come from an older woman in good health and CMV-seronegative.

This chain uses TRBV27 with TRBJ1-4; tentative D call: TRBD1 (5 bases). The CDR3 totals 14 residues. Germline CDR1 MNHEY, CDR2 SMNVEV (reference sequence). V lost 2 bases, J lost 6 bases, and 10 bases lay in between. CDR3 in DNA: TGTGCCAGCAGTTTAGGAGGGGTGGATGAAAAACTGTTTTTT. Encoded protein: CASSLGGVDEKLFF.

V and J are TRBV2 and TRBJ1-2; D uncertain. The V gene lost 5 bases and the J gene lost 1 base, with 8 bases spanning the gap. The germline V gene encodes CDR1 SNHLY and CDR2 FYNNEI. The CDR3 length is 13 residues. The CDR3 here is CASSLGNNYGYTF. CDR3 bases: TGTGCCAGCAGTCTCGGGAATAACTATGGCTACACCTTC.

The V call is TRBV5-1, the J call TRBJ2-5; D unclear. The V end was cut by 2 bases, the J end by 4 bases, with 15 bases between. The CDR3 is made up of 15 amino acids. CDR1 is SGHRS and CDR2 is YFSETQ in the germline V gene. CDR3 bases: TGCGCCAGCAGCTTCGGAGTACAAGTTGGAGAGACCCAGTACTTC. Its translation is CASSFGVQVGETQYF.

The V gene is TRBV27, the J gene TRBJ1-5; D might be TRBD1 (5 bases). Looked up from germline, CDR1 is MNHEY and CDR2 is SMNVEV (reference sequence). The CDR3 consists of 16 residues. V was trimmed by 8 bases and J by 3 bases, leaving 20 bases between them. CDR3 region: CASSKQAPSFNQPQHF. The CDR3, as DNA: TGTGCCAGCTCGAAACAGGCGCCTTCTTTCAATCAGCCCCAGCATTTT.

This clone was seen only a few times. The rearrangement uses TRBV7-7 and TRBJ1-3; D remains unclear. Trimming took off 5 bases at V and 4 bases at J, with 9 bases between the two ends. The CDR3 sequence is 13 residues long. Germline-derived CDR1 and CDR2 are SSHAT and FNYEAQ (reference sequence). The CDR3 sequence: CASSPAGGNTIYF. In DNA, the CDR3 is TGTGCCAGCAGCCCCGCGGGCGGAAACACCATATATTTT.

A word on this clone: The sample holds other DNA sequences that translate to the same CDR3. The V gene is TRBV5-1, the J gene TRBJ1-2, with D possibly TRBD1 on 6 matching bases. The length of the CDR3 is 13 residues. Germline V gene lookup returns CDR1 SGHRS and CDR2 YFSETQ. V dropped 4 bases and J dropped 2 bases, with 9 bases sitting between them. CDR3 region: CASSQTGNYGYTF. The CDR3 nucleotides are TGCGCCAGCAGCCAAACAGGGAACTATGGCTACACCTTC.

The V and J genes are TRBV7-9 and TRBJ2-1, with D uncertain. CDR1 and CDR2 (germline): SEHNR, FQNEAQ (reference sequence). The V gene lost 8 bases and the J gene lost 0 bases, with 20 bases spanning the gap. This CDR3 has 17 amino acids. The CDR3 region has the DNA TGTGCCAGCTTCTTAGCTGGCCCGCTTAACTCCTACAATGAGCAGTTCTTC. Its translation is CASFLAGPLNSYNEQFF.

The V and J genes are TRBV2 and TRBJ1-4; 7 bases agree with TRBD1. CDR1 is SNHLY, CDR2 FYNNEI, per germline. The V and J ends lost 6 bases and 14 bases, in that order; junction bases with no gene match: 6. The CDR3 length is 11 residues. The CDR3: CASRGQGGLFF. The CDR3 region has the DNA TGTGCCAGCAGAGGGCAGGGGGGCCTGTTTTTT.

This clone has a handful of counts. The chain employs TRBV9 and TRBJ1-1; the D gene is possibly TRBD1 (6 bases). Trimming removed 3 bases at V and 1 base at J, with 13 bases between. Looked up from germline, CDR1 is SGDLS and CDR2 is YYNGEE. CDR3 length: 15 amino acids. In DNA form, the CDR3 reads TGTGCCAGCAGCGGAGGGGCGACAGGGAACACTGAAGCTTTCTTT. Protein product: CASSGGATGNTEAFF.

The V gene is TRBV19, the J gene TRBJ1-2; 7 bases are shared with TRBD1. Losses at the gene ends were 9 bases for V and 3 bases for J; bases not matched to a gene: 10. Germline V gene sequence: CDR1 LNHDA, CDR2 SQIVND (reference sequence). The CDR3 runs 14 residues. The CDR3 reads CASLPGDRDYGYTF. The CDR3 DNA follows: TGTGCCAGCCTTCCGGGAGACAGGGACTATGGCTACACCTTC.

J is TRBJ2-7 and V is TRBV6-6; 11 bases are shared with TRBD2. This CDR3 contains 16 residues. Germline-derived CDR1 and CDR2 are MNHNY and SVGAGI (reference sequence). The V segment lost 5 bases and the J segment 1 base; nucleotides outside the gene matches: 7. The CDR3 reads CASSPVSGRGSYEQYF. In nucleotides, the CDR3 is TGTGCCAGCAGTCCCGTTAGCGGGAGGGGATCCTACGAGCAGTACTTC.

J is TRBJ2-5 and V is TRBV5-1; no clear D gene. The CDR3 has 15 amino acids. The ends were cut back, 0 bases at V and 4 bases at J, with 13 bases in the middle. From germline, CDR1 is SGHRS and CDR2 YFSETQ. The CDR3 region has the DNA TGCGCCAGCAGCTTGGATGGCCTGGAGAGAGAGACCCAGTACTTC. Its translation is CASSLDGLERETQYF. The full variable domain, its missing parts supplied by reference TRBV5-1 and TRBJ2-5, is KAGVTQTPRYLIKTRGQQVTLSCSPISGHRSVSWYQQTPGQGLQFLFEYFSETQRNKGNFPGRFSGRQFSNSRSEMNVSTLELGDSALYLCASSLDGLERETQYFGPGTRLLVL.

Concerning this clone itself: Additional DNA sequences in this sample encode the identical CDR3. J is TRBJ1-1 and V is TRBV7-9, with D unresolved. The ends were cut back, 2 bases at V and 1 base at J, with 5 bases in the middle. CDR1 and CDR2 from the germline V gene are SEHNR and FQNEAQ (reference sequence). The CDR3 loop spans 13 amino acids. CDR3 in DNA: TGTGCCAGCAGCTTAACGGGGAACACTGAAGCTTTCTTT. Its protein product is CASSLTGNTEAFF. The complete variable domain, with remaining parts taken from reference TRBV7-9 and TRBJ1-1, reads DTGVSQNPRHKITKRGQNVTFRCDPISEHNRLYWYRQTLGQGPEFLTYFQNEAQLEKSRLLSDRFSAERPKGSFSTLEIQRTEQGDSAMYLCASSLTGNTEAFFGQGTRLTVV.

This sequence joins TRBV5-6 and TRBJ2-7; D remains unclear. V dropped 6 bases and J dropped 1 base, with 14 bases sitting between them. The CDR3 runs to 14 residues. Per germline, CDR1 SGHDT and CDR2 YYEEEE. Written as DNA, the CDR3 is TGTGCCAGCACCAAATTCGACAAATCCTACGAGCAGTACTTC. Encoded protein: CASTKFDKSYEQYF.

The rearrangement links TRBV6-5 to TRBJ2-7; 7 bases align to TRBD2. The trim removed 0 bases at V and 4 bases at J, leaving 9 bases unmatched. Germline-derived CDR1 and CDR2 are MNHEY and SVGAGI. The length of the CDR3 is 16 residues. The DNA for the CDR3 is TGTGCCAGCAGTTACTCTTTCGGCGGGAGAACGTACGAGCAGTACTTC. This sequence encodes CASSYSFGGRTYEQYF.

The rearrangement uses TRBV2 and TRBJ1-1; TRBD1 is a possible D gene (5 bases). CDR3 length equals 15 residues. V dropped 8 bases and J dropped 2 bases, with 18 bases sitting between them. Germline assignment: CDR1 SNHLY and CDR2 FYNNEI. The CDR3 DNA sequence: TGTGCCAGCCCATCCATCAGACAGAGAAACACTGAAGCTTTCTTT. Translated: CASPSIRQRNTEAFF.

Only a few counts were recorded for this clone. V usage is TRBV7-2 and J usage is TRBJ1-4, with D hard to call. Germline V CDR1 and CDR2: SGHTA, FQGNSA. The V end was cut by 2 bases, the J end by 0 bases, with 4 bases between. The CDR3 is 14 amino acids. The DNA of the CDR3 is TGTGCCAGCAGCTTAATATCAACTAATGAAAAACTGTTTTTT. Protein sequence: CASSLISTNEKLFF.

V is TRBV15 and J is TRBJ2-3, with a weak D call TRBD2 (5 bases). The CDR3 covers 13 residues. V gave up 4 bases and J gave up 8 bases, with 13 bases separating them. The V gene's germline CDR1 is LNHNV and CDR2 YYDKDF (reference sequence). The CDR3 spells CATSKGGLTTQYF. DNA of the CDR3: TGTGCCACCAGCAAAGGCGGGTTGACTACGCAGTATTTT.